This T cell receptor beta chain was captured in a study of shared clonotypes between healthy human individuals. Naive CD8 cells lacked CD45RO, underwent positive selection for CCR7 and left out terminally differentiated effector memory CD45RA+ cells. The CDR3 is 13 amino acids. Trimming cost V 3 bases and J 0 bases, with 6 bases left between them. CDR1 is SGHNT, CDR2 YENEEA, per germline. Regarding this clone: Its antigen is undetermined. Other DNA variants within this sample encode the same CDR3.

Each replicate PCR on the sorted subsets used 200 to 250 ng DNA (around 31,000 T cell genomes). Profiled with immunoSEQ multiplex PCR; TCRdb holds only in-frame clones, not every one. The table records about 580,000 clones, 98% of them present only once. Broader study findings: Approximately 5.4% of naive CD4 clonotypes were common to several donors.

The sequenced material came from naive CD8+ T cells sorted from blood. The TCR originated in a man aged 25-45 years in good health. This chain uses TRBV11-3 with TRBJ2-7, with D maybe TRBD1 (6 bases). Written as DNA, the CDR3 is TGTGCCAGCAGCTTGGGACACTCCTACGAGCAGTACTTC. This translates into CASSLGHSYEQYF. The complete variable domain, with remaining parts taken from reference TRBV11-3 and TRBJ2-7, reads EAGVVQSPRYKIIEKKQPVAFWCNPISGHNTLYWYLQNLGQGPELLIRYENEEAVDDSQLPKDRFSAERLKGVDSTLKIQPAELGDSAVYLCASSLGHSYEQYFGPGTRLTVT.